This T cell receptor beta chain was profiled in a study of CD8+ T cells in alopecia areata. Study-wide findings and caveats: Scalp data also include sequences from resident alphabeta T cells of normal skin.

Concerning this clone itself: Its antigen is undetermined.

The authors extracted RNA and reverse transcribed it into cDNA as the sequencing template. This table comes from immunoSEQ multiplex PCR, and its TCRdb copy is limited to in-frame clones, with some not included. In the table there are about 5,900 clones, approximately 60% of which are singletons. Sampling of alopecia areata patients yielded lesional scalp punch biopsies as well as peripheral blood. V gave up 5 bases and J gave up 7 bases; unmatched junction bases: 13. Germline CDR1 reads SGHAT; CDR2 reads FQNNGV. This CDR3 has 16 residues. The origin of this receptor is a human donor with alopecia areata. The source material was skin. V is TRBV11-2 and J is TRBJ1-2; TRBD1 agrees at 10 bases. CDR3 sequence reads: CASSRGPRDRGFGYTF. In nucleotides, the CDR3 is TGTGCCAGCAGCCGGGGGCCCAGGGACAGGGGTTTTGGCTACACCTTC.